Shown below are 6 T cell receptor beta chains from a single sample sequenced in a study of blood T cell repertoires in COVID-19. The protocol was immunoSEQ multiplex PCR, while the TCRdb copy is restricted to in-frame clones and leaves out a portion. Of about 59,000 clones listed, 75% to 95% are singletons. The sample taken for sequencing was peripheral blood. These receptors were taken from a man older than 75 with acute or convalescent COVID-19.

The chain employs TRBV5-4 and TRBJ2-1, with TRBD2 matching over 16 bases. Germline V gives CDR1 SGHNT, CDR2 YYREEE (reference sequence). V was clipped by 6 bases and J by 5 bases; unmatched bases: 2. CDR3 length: 15 residues. Written as DNA, the CDR3 is TGTGCCAGCACGGGACTAGCGGGGGGGCACAATGAGCAGTTCTTC. Translating it yields CASTGLAGGHNEQFF.

The rearrangement joins TRBV5-4 to TRBJ2-1, with TRBD1 matching over 11 bases. The V gene's germline CDR1 is SGHNT and CDR2 YYREEE (reference sequence). The CDR3 is made up of 16 amino acids. V dropped 3 bases and J dropped 3; count of bases not matched to a gene: 5. The CDR3 nucleotides are TGTGCCAGCAGCTCGGGAGGGACAGGGGGCTACAATGAGCAGTTCTTC. Translating gives CASSSGGTGGYNEQFF.

The gene calls are TRBV12-5 and TRBJ1-1; D is perhaps TRBD1 (6 bases). This CDR3 region has 16 residues. Trimming removed 0 bases at V and 0 bases at J, with 11 bases between. CDR1 LGHNT and CDR2 FRNRAP come from the germline V gene. The DNA for the CDR3 is TGTGCTAGTGGTTTGGTGGGGACAAAAATGAACACTGAAGCTTTCTTT. As protein: CASGLVGTKMNTEAFF. Combining the CDR3 with reference TRBV12-5 and TRBJ1-1 gives the whole variable domain DARVTQTPRHKVTEMGQEVTMRCQPILGHNTVFWYRQTMMQGLELLAYFRNRAPLDDSGMPKDRFSAEMPDATLATLKIQPSEPRDSAVYFCASGLVGTKMNTEAFFGQGTRLTVV.

A word on this clone: Different DNA sequences within this sample yield the same CDR3. CDR3 bases: TGTGCCAGCAGCTTAGAACTGTCCTACAATGAGCAGTTCTTC. It yields the protein CASSLELSYNEQFF. This chain joins TRBV7-2 and TRBJ2-1, with D hard to call. CDR1 is SGHTA and CDR2 is FQGNSA in the germline V gene. V was trimmed by 1 base and J by 1 base, leaving 5 bases between them. This CDR3 region has 14 residues.

The chain joins TRBV19 to TRBJ2-2, with D perhaps TRBD1 (5 bases). The V end lost 5 bases, the J end lost 6 bases, and 13 bases lay between the germline ends. The CDR3 consists of 14 residues. The germline V gene has CDR1 LNHDA and CDR2 SQIVND (reference sequence). CDR3 in amino acids: CASSGINRPGELFF. CDR3 DNA: TGTGCCAGTAGTGGAATCAACAGGCCCGGGGAGCTGTTTTTT.

This rearrangement joins TRBV3-1 (or the pseudogene TRBV3-2) to TRBJ2-7, with D possibly matching TRBD2 (6 bases). The CDR3 runs to 14 residues. V lost 3 bases and J lost 1, with 10 bases in between. The germline gives CDR1 LGHDT, CDR2 YNNKEL (reference sequence). In nucleotides, the CDR3 is TGTGCCAGCAGCCAGCGGGGAACTTCCTACGAGCAGTACTTC. This translates into CASSQRGTSYEQYF.